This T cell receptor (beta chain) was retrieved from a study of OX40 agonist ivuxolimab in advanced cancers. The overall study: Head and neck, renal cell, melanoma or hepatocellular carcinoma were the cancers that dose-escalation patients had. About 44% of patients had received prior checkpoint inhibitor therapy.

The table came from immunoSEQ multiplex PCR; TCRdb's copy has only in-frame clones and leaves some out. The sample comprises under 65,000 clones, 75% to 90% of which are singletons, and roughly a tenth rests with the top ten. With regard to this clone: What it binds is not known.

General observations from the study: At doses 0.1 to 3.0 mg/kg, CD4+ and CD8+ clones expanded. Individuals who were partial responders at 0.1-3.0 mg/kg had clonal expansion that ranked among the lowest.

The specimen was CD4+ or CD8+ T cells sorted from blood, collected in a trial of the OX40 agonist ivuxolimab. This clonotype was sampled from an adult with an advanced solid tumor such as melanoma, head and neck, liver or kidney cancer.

The chain's CDR3 is CASSAGLAVDEQFF. CDR3 in DNA: TGTGCCAGCAGTGCTGGACTAGCGGTCGATGAGCAGTTCTTC. This chain connects TRBV27 to TRBJ2-1, with 10 bases fitting TRBD2. The CDR3 is 14 amino acids. Unmatched junction bases numbered 6, after V lost 5 bases and J lost 8 bases. CDR1 is MNHEY, CDR2 SMNVEV, per germline (reference sequence).